A single sample is the source of the 17 T cell receptor beta chains below, sequenced in a study of T cells in women clearing cervical HPV infection. Some clones are missing from TCRdb's copy, which holds only in-frame ones; the method was immunoSEQ multiplex PCR. This sample's table reports about 27,000 clones. Sequencing was performed on blood buffy coat. These receptors all come from a woman aged 18 to 75 with a cervical HPV16 infection that either progressed to CIN3+ or cleared (not recorded which).

About this clone: The read gets to within 3 residues of the CDR3 end, and the germline J gene fills in the rest. This rearrangement joins TRBV11-3 to TRBJ2-3; the match to TRBD2 covers 8 bases. Germline lookup yields CDR1 SGHNT and CDR2 YENEEA. The CDR3 extends over 14 amino acids. This CDR3 is CASSLGAGDRTQYF. The covered CDR3 bases are TGTGCCAGCAGCTTAGGAGCGGGAGATCGGACG. The full variable domain, rest sourced from reference TRBV11-3 and TRBJ2-3, is EAGVVQSPRYKIIEKKQPVAFWCNPISGHNTLYWYLQNLGQGPELLIRYENEEAVDDSQLPKDRFSAERLKGVDSTLKIQPAELGDSAVYLCASSLGAGDRTQYFGPGTRLTVL.

Turning to this clone: The CDR3 goes on 3 residues after the read ends, and that part is filled in from the germline J gene. The gene calls are TRBV5-4 and TRBJ2-7, with no clear D. With 0 bases removed from V and 2 bases from J, the gap between germline ends came to 12 bases. CDR1 SGHNT and CDR2 YYREEE come from the germline V gene (reference sequence). The CDR3 runs 15 residues. Here the CDR3 reads CASSLGRALAYEQYF. The part of the CDR3 DNA that was read is TGTGCCAGCAGCTTGGGGCGAGCCCTAGCCTACGAG.

On this clone itself: The CDR3 goes on 3 residues after the read ends, and that part is filled in from the germline J gene. The chain couples TRBV18 to TRBJ2-7, with D possibly TRBD1 on 6 matching bases. The CDR3 loop spans 15 amino acids. Germline V gene data show CDR1 as KGHSH and CDR2 as LQKENI. Trimming left V 0 bases short and J 2 bases short, with 11 bases between. The sequenced part of the CDR3 DNA is TGTGCCAGCTCACCACCGAACAGGGTTACCTACGAG. Protein: CASSPPNRVTYE. The whole CDR3 protein is CASSPPNRVTYEQYF.

About this clone: The read finishes 3 residues shy of the CDR3 end, and the germline J gene is used to complete it. V and J are TRBV2 and TRBJ1-2; the D gene is possibly TRBD1 (6 bases). CDR1 SNHLY and CDR2 FYNNEI come from the germline V gene. This CDR3 spans 14 amino acids. The CDR3 bases that were read are TGTGCCAGCAGACAGGGTAGGGTGGTCTACGAC. Amino acid sequence: CASRQGRVVYD. In full, the CDR3 is CASRQGRVVYDYTF.

About this clone: The CDR3 end is not reached by the read, which stops 3 residues before it; the germline J gene fills it in. The chain employs TRBV5-4 and TRBJ2-7, with 9 bases aligning to TRBD2. The CDR3 spans 14 residues. Germline CDR1 reads SGHNT; CDR2 reads YYREEE (reference sequence). The J segment lost 6 bases and the V segment lost 3 bases, leaving 7 bases of the junction unmatched. The CDR3: CASSSGLALREQYF. Partial CDR3 DNA: TGTGCCAGCAGCTCGGGACTAGCTTTACGCGAG.

In the case of this clone: The read ends 3 residues early relative to the CDR3; the germline J gene fills the gap. V is TRBV29-1 and J is TRBJ1-1; weak D call: TRBD1 (6 bases). CDR1 is SQVTM, CDR2 ANQGSEA, per germline. This CDR3 comprises 15 residues. Deletions cut 4 bases from V and 1 base from J, with 16 bases between. CDR3 sequence reads: CSVVRGGEKNTEAFF. The CDR3 bases that were read are TGCAGCGTTGTCCGAGGGGGAGAAAAGAACACTGAA.

In regard to this clone: One end of the junction is discordant with germline, which a read error may explain. The read finishes 3 residues shy of the CDR3 end, and the germline J gene is used to complete it. At the DNA level, this CDR3 is encoded by other sequences in the same sample as well. V usage is TRBV5-1 and J usage is TRBJ1-3, with TRBD1 identical over 10 bases. This CDR3 spans 15 amino acids. The germline CDR1 and CDR2 sequences are SGHRS and YFSETQ. CDR3 sequence reads: CASSFGGTGVNTIYF. CDR3 DNA (partial): TGCGCCAGCAGCTTTGGCGGGACAGGGGTGAACACG.

Measured by frequency, this clone is medium-sized. The read ends 3 residues early relative to the CDR3; the germline J gene fills the gap. The rearrangement links TRBV7-3 to TRBJ2-4; TRBD2 is a possible D gene (6 bases). V was trimmed by 5 bases and J by 8 bases, leaving 22 bases between them. CDR1 and CDR2 from the germline V gene are SGHTA and FQGTGA. There are 16 residues in the CDR3. CDR3 DNA, as far as it was read: TGTGCCAGCAGCACGTCCTCGGCGGGATCGGGTGACATT. Translation gives CASSTSSAGSGDI. The CDR3 in its entirety is CASSTSSAGSGDIQYF.

Concerning this clone: The read ends 3 residues shy of where the CDR3 ends; the end is completed using the germline J gene. This chain links TRBV14 with TRBJ1-2; D may be TRBD1 (5 bases). CDR1 and CDR2 from the germline V gene are SGHDN and FVKESK. Deletions cut 4 bases from V and 7 bases from J, with 10 bases between. The CDR3 spans 12 residues. Incomplete CDR3 DNA: TGTGCCAGCAGCCTAGGGGCCGGTGGC. Translating it yields CASSLGAGG. The entire CDR3 is CASSLGAGGYTF.

With respect to this clone: The observed sequence ends 3 residues before the CDR3 terminus, with the missing tail filled in from the germline J gene. This chain uses TRBV20-1 with TRBJ2-1, with 10 bases lining up with TRBD2. Germline V gives CDR1 DFQATT, CDR2 SNEGSKA (reference sequence). With V trimmed by 3 bases and J by 6 bases, 8 bases remained unmatched. The CDR3 sequence is 15 residues long. Partial CDR3 DNA: TGCAGTGCTAGCGGAAGGACTAGCGGAATCAATGAG. Amino acids: CSASGRTSGINE. The entire CDR3 protein reads CSASGRTSGINEQFF.

Points on this clone: The sequence runs out 3 residues before the end of the CDR3; the remainder is reconstructed from the germline J gene. J is TRBJ1-2 and V is TRBV24-1; 11 bases are a match to TRBD1. Losses at the gene ends were 6 bases for V and 7 bases for J; bases not matched to a gene: 9. The CDR3 spans 15 residues. Per germline, CDR1 KGHDR and CDR2 SFDVKD. Here the CDR3 reads CATSYPGQGVSGYTF. CDR3 DNA, as far as it was read: TGTGCCACCAGTTACCCGGGACAGGGGGTTTCTGGC.

Concerning this clone: The read is 3 residues too short to cover the CDR3 end, so that end is filled in from the germline J gene. This chain links TRBV5-1 with TRBJ2-4; the match to TRBD2 covers 9 bases. The junction had 3 bases not matched to a gene; V was cut back by 0 bases and J by 2 bases. The CDR3 extends over 16 amino acids. Germline-derived CDR1 and CDR2 are SGHRS and YFSETQ. The CDR3 reads CASSLDLAGTKNIQYF. Partial CDR3 DNA: TGCGCCAGCAGCTTGGACCTAGCGGGAACCAAAAACATT.

Concerning this clone: The read halts 3 residues ahead of the CDR3 end, with the missing end drawn from the germline J gene. The chain joins TRBV2 to TRBJ1-2; weak D call: TRBD1 (6 bases). The CDR3 spans 13 residues. From germline, CDR1 is SNHLY and CDR2 FYNNEI. V lost 6 bases and J lost 1, with 9 bases in between. The covered CDR3 bases are TGTGCCAGCAGATTGGACAGTAACTATGGC. The encoded protein is CASRLDSNYG. In full, the CDR3 is CASRLDSNYGYTF. The complete variable domain, with remaining parts taken from reference TRBV2 and TRBJ1-2, reads EPEVTQTPSHQVTQMGQEVILRCVPISNHLYFYWYRQILGQKVEFLVSFYNNEISEKSEIFDDQFSVERPDGSNFTLKIRSTKLEDSAMYFCASRLDSNYGYTFGSGTRLTVV.

About this clone itself: The read is 3 residues too short to cover the CDR3 end, so that end is filled in from the germline J gene. V gene TRBV12-3 or TRBV12-4 combines with J gene TRBJ2-1; 12 positions match TRBD2. CDR3 length: 14 amino acids. The V segment lost 5 bases and the J segment 4 bases; nucleotides outside the gene matches: 0. The sequenced CDR3 bases are TGTGCCAGCAGTGGACTAGCGGGATACAATGAG. This translates into CASSGLAGYNE. The whole CDR3 region reads CASSGLAGYNEQFF.

Remarks on this clone: Read coverage stops 3 residues before the CDR3 terminus; the germline J gene supplies the remainder. The chain uses TRBV20-1 and TRBJ2-3; unclear D gene. The length of the CDR3 is 14 residues. CDR1 and CDR2 (germline): DFQATT, SNEGSKA (reference sequence). CDR3 region: CSARDRATQETQYF. Partial CDR3 DNA: TGCAGTGCTAGAGATCGAGCCACTCAAGAGACG.

For this clone: Coverage ceases 3 residues before the CDR3 finishes, and the germline J gene fills in the end. The genes are TRBV20-1 and TRBJ2-1; perhaps TRBD1 as D (5 bases). The V and J ends lost 1 base and 2 bases respectively, with 15 bases between them. CDR3 length equals 16 residues. Germline CDR1 DFQATT, CDR2 SNEGSKA (reference sequence). Incomplete CDR3 DNA: TGCAGTGCTAGAGCTCGACAGCCTCCGGCCTACAATGAG. Translating gives CSARARQPPAYNE. The full CDR3 protein reads CSARARQPPAYNEQFF.

A remark on this clone: The sequence runs out 3 residues before the end of the CDR3; the remainder is reconstructed from the germline J gene. This sequence joins TRBV19 and TRBJ2-1, with 12 bases identical to TRBD2. V lost 3 bases to trimming and J lost 2 bases; unmatched junction nucleotides: 5. Germline loops: CDR1 LNHDA, CDR2 SQIVND (reference sequence). The CDR3 sequence is 17 residues long. CDR3 DNA, as far as it was read: TGTGCCAGTAGTATCCTACTAGCGGGAGGTCCCTACAATGAG. Translated: CASSILLAGGPYNE. The complete CDR3 sequence is CASSILLAGGPYNEQFF.